A selection of T cell receptor beta chains follows, all from one sample in a study of CD8 T cells in ankylosing spondylitis. TCRdb analysed the 5' RACE reads with MiXCR anew, one entry per CDR3 protein. The sample shows about 160,000 distinct CDR3 sequences, roughly 18% of them seen only once. The sample was blood, either unsorted or a sorted T cell fraction (not recorded which). These receptors came from a male donor with ankylosing spondylitis or in good health (not recorded which). Each CDR3 is given with its conserved first and last residue. Each record gives: V gene, J gene, CDR3 protein.

TRBV29-1	TRBJ1-1	CSVVTWRAAFSTEAFF
TRBV27	TRBJ1-4	CASSFRGRAAEKLFF
TRBV28	TRBJ2-2	CASSLTHGYTGELFF
TRBV20-1	TRBJ2-7	CSARGRGSGIRGYEQYF
TRBV5-1	TRBJ2-5	CASSSGSEKTQYF
TRBV5-1	TRBJ2-5	CASSLGLRLDGKKETQYF
TRBV28	TRBJ2-7	CASSSTSGSLDEQYF
TRBV6-2/TRBV6-3	TRBJ1-2	CASSYSWTGASDYGYTF
TRBV20-1	TRBJ2-1	CSAWTTTYNEQFF
TRBV20-1	TRBJ2-2	CSARKGPNTGELFF
TRBV5-1	TRBJ2-2	CASSLGQDTGELFF
TRBV11-2	TRBJ2-1	CASSLGSVSYNEQFF
TRBV2	TRBJ1-2	CASAASGTGDYGYTF
TRBV7-9	TRBJ2-7	CASSLAGLVSYEQYF
TRBV7-9	TRBJ2-3	CASSSTDGSSTDTQYF
TRBV30	TRBJ2-1	CAWAGTGGLGEQFF
TRBV18	TRBJ1-5	CASSPPGTDWGQPQHF
TRBV7-9	TRBJ2-1	CASSLGLAGVLPRFF
TRBV2	TRBJ1-2	CASLTTGTLFSGYTF
TRBV2	TRBJ2-7	CASSEDRGYEQYF
TRBV20-1	TRBJ1-5	CSARVAANQPQHF
TRBV10-3	TRBJ2-3	CAIRTGLAGVSDTQYF
TRBV6-1	TRBJ2-7	CASTWGAYEQYF
TRBV5-1	TRBJ1-4	CASSLNDGSQKLFF